This T cell receptor beta chain was identified during a study of Graves' ophthalmopathy and Graves' hyperthyroidism. This clonotype showed up just once. Germline V gene lookup returns CDR1 SGDLS and CDR2 YYNGEE. Deletions cut 3 bases from V and 5 bases from J, with 14 bases between. The CDR3 has 14 amino acids. The sequenced template was RNA, covering the TCR beta CDR3 region. An initial RT-PCR round employing HTBI primers preceded a second-round multiplex PCR. TCRdb fed the multiplex PCR reads into MiXCR, producing one record per CDR3 protein. The top ten clones hold 4.7% of a sample with 57,000 or so distinct CDR3 sequences, approximately 52% of them seen once.

This chain joins TRBV9 and TRBJ2-5, with a weak D call TRBD2 (5 bases). This clonotype was obtained from an adult woman with Graves' ophthalmopathy. Sequencing was performed on peripheral blood. CDR3 in DNA: TGTGCCAGCAGCGCCCTAACTAGTTGGGAGACCCAGTACTTC. Its protein is CASSALTSWETQYF. The full variable domain, rest sourced from reference TRBV9 and TRBJ2-5, is DSGVTQTPKHLITATGQRVTLRCSPRSGDLSVYWYQQSLDQGLQFLIQYYNGEERAKGNILERFSAQQFPDLHSELNLSSLELGDSALYFCASSALTSWETQYFGPGTRLLVL.